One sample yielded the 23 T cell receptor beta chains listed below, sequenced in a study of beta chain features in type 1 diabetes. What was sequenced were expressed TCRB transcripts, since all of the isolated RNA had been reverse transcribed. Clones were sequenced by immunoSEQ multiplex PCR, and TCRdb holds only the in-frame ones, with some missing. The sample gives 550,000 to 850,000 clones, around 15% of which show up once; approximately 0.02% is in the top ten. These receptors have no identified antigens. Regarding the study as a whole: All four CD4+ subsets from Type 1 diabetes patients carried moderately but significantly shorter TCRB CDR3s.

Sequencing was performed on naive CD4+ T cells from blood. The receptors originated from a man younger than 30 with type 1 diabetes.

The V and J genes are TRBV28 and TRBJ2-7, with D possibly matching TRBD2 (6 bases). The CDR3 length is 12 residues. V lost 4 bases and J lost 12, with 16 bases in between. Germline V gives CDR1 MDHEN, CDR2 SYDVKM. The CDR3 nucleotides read TGTGCCAGCAGTTCCCCACTCGGGAGAGGGTACTTC. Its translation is CASSSPLGRGYF.

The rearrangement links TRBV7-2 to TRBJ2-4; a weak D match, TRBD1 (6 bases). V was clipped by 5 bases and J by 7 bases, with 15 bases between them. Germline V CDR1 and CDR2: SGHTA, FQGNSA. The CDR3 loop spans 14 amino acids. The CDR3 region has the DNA TGTGCCAGCAGCCGCTCGCAGGGGCAGAACATTCAGTACTTC. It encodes CASSRSQGQNIQYF.

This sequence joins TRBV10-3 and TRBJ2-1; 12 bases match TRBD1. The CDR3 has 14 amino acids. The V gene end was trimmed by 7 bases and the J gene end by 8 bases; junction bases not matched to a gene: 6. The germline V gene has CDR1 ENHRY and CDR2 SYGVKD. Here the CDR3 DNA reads TGTGCCATCACCCCGGGACAGGGGGCCGATGAGCAGTTCTTC. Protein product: CAITPGQGADEQFF.

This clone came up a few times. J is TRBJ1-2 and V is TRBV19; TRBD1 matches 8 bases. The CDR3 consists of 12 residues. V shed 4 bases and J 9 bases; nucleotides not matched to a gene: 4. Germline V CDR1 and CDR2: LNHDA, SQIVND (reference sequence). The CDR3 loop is CASSTDRGSYTF. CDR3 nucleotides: TGTGCCAGTAGTACCGACAGGGGAAGCTACACCTTC.

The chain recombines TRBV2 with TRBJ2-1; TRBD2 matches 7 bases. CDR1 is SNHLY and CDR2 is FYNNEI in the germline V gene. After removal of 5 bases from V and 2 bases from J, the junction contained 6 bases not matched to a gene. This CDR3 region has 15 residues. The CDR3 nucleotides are TGTGCCAGCAGTCCGAGCGGGGTACCCTACAATGAGCAGTTCTTC. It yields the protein CASSPSGVPYNEQFF.

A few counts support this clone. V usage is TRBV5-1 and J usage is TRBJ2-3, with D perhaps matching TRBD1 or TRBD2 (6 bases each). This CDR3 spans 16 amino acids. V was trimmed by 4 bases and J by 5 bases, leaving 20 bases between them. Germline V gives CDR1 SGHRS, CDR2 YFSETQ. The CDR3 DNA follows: TGCGCCAGCAGCCCCGGGGGCGTAGGGGTGAGAGATACGCAGTATTTT. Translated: CASSPGGVGVRDTQYF.

The CDR3 nucleotides read TGTGCCTGGAGTGACAACTTCCGACGGCTCTCTGGAAACACCATATATTTT. Its translation: CAWSDNFRRLSGNTIYF. This chain connects TRBV30 to TRBJ1-3; D is undetermined. V lost 1 base and J lost 0, with 16 bases in between. Germline V gene sequence: CDR1 GTSNPN, CDR2 SVGIG (reference sequence). The CDR3 contains 17 residues. Drawing the rest from reference TRBV30 and TRBJ1-3, the complete variable domain is SQTIHQWPATLVQPVGSPLSLECTVEGTSNPNLYWYRQAAGRGLQLLFYSVGIGQISSEVPQNLSASRPQDRQFILSSKKLLLSDSGFYLCAWSDNFRRLSGNTIYFGEGSWLTVV.

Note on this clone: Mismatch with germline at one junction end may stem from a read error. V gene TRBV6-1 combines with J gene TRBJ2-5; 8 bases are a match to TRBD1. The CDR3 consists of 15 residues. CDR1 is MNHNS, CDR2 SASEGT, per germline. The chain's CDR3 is CAISEGQGTPETQYF. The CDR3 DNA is TGTGCCATCAGTGAAGGACAGGGTACCCCAGAGACCCAGTACTTC.

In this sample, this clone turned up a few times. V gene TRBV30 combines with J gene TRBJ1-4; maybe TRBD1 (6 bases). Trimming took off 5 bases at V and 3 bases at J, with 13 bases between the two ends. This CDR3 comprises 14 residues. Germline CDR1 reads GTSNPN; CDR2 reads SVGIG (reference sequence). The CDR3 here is CAWASTGANEKLFF. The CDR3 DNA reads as TGTGCCTGGGCTTCGACAGGAGCTAATGAAAAACTGTTTTTT.

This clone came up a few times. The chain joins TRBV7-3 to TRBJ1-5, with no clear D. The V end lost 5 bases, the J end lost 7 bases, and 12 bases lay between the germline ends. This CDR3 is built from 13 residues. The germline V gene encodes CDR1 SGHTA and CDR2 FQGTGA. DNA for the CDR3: TGTGCCAGCAGCGTGGACGATCAGCAGCCCCAGCATTTT. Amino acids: CASSVDDQQPQHF.

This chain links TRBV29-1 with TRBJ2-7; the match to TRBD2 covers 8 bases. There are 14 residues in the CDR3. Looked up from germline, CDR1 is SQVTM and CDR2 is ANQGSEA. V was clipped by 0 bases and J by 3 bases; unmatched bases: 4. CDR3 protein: CSVEDLAGGYEQYF. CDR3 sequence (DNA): TGCAGCGTTGAAGATCTGGCGGGAGGCTACGAGCAGTACTTC.

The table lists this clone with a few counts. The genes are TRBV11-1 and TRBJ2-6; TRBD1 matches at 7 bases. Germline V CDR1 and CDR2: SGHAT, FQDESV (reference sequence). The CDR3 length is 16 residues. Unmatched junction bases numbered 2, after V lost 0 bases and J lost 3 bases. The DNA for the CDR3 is TGTGCCAGCAGCTTAGCTAGGGGGCTTGGGGCCAACGTCCTGACTTTC. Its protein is CASSLARGLGANVLTF.

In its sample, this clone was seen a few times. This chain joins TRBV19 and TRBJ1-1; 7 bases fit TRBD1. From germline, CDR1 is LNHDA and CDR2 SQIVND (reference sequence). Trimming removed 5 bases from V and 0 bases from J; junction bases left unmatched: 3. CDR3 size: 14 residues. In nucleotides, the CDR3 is TGTGCCAGTAGTTCGACAGGGCTGAACACTGAAGCTTTCTTT. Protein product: CASSSTGLNTEAFF. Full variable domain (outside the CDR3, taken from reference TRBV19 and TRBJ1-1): DGGITQSPKYLFRKEGQNVTLSCEQNLNHDAMYWYRQDPGQGLRLIYYSQIVNDFQKGDIAEGYSVSREKKESFPLTVTSAQKNPTAFYLCASSSTGLNTEAFFGQGTRLTVV.

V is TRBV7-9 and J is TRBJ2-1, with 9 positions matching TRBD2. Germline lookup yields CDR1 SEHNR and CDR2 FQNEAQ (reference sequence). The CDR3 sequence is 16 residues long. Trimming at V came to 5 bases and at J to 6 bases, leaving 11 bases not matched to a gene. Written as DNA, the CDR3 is TGTGCCAGCAGCCCTGTCCGCGGGGGGGCCCTCAATGAGCAGTTCTTC. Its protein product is CASSPVRGGALNEQFF. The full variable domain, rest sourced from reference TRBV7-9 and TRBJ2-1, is DTGVSQNPRHKITKRGQNVTFRCDPISEHNRLYWYRQTLGQGPEFLTYFQNEAQLEKSRLLSDRFSAERPKGSFSTLEIQRTEQGDSAMYLCASSPVRGGALNEQFFGPGTRLTVL.

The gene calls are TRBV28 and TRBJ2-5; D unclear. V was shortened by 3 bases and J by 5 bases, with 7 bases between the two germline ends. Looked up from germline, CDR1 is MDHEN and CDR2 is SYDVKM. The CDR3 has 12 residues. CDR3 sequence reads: CASSFLYETQYF. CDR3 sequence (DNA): TGTGCCAGCAGTTTCTTGTATGAGACCCAGTACTTC.

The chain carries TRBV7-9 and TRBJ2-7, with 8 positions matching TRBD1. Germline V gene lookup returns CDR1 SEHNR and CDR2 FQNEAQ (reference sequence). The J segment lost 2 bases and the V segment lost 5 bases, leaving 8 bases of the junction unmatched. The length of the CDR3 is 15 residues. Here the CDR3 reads CASSVGQAVTYEQYF. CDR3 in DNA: TGTGCCAGCAGCGTGGGACAGGCGGTGACCTACGAGCAGTACTTC.

The CDR3 loop is CASSTRRGRSGYTF. Written as DNA, the CDR3 is TGTGCCAGCAGTACGCGCAGGGGGCGATCTGGCTACACCTTC. V and J are TRBV28 and TRBJ1-2; TRBD1 matches at 8 bases. CDR1 and CDR2 from the germline V gene are MDHEN and SYDVKM. The length of the CDR3 is 14 residues. V lost 5 bases, J lost 7 bases, and 9 bases stayed unmatched.

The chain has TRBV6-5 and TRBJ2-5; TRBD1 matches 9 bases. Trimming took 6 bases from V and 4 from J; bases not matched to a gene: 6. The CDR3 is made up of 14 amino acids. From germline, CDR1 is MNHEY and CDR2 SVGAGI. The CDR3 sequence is CASSWDRVGETQYF. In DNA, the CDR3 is TGTGCCAGCAGCTGGGACAGGGTAGGAGAGACCCAGTACTTC.

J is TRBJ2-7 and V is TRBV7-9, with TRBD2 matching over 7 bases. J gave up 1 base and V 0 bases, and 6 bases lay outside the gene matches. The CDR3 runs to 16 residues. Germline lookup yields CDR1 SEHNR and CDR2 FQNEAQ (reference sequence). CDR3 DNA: TGTGCCAGCAGCTTAGCCCCTGGGGAGGGGTCCTACGAGCAGTACTTC. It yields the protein CASSLAPGEGSYEQYF.

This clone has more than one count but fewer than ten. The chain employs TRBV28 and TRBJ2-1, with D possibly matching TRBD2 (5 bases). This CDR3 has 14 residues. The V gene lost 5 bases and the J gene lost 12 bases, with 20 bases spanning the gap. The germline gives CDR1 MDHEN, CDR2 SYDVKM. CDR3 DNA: TGTGCCAGCAGTAGACTACTGGATGGGTCGGGGCAGTTCTTC. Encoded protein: CASSRLLDGSGQFF.

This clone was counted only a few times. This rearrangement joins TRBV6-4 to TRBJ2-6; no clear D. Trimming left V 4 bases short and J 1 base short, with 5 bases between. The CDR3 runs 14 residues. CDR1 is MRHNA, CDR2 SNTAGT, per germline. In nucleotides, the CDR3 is TGTGCCAGCAGTGGGACGTCTGGGGCCAACGTCCTGACTTTC. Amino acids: CASSGTSGANVLTF.

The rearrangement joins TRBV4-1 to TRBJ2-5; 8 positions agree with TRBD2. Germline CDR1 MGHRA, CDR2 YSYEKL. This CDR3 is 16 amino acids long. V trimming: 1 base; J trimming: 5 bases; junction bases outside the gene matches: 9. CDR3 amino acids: CASSQGVATGGETQYF. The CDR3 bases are TGCGCCAGCAGCCAAGGGGTGGCGACGGGAGGGGAGACCCAGTACTTC.

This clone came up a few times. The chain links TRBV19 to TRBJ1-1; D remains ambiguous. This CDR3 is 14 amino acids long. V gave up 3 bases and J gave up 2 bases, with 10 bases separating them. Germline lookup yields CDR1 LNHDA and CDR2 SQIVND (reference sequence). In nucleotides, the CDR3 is TGTGCCAGTAGTATGGTTGGCGGCAACACTGAAGCTTTCTTT. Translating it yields CASSMVGGNTEAFF.